The clone carrying this TCR beta chain was seen a few times. The antigen remains unidentified. V was cut by 3 bases and J by 0 bases, with 9 bases left in between. Looked up from germline, CDR1 is MNHNS and CDR2 is SASEGT. The length of the CDR3 is 15 residues. Assay used: immunoSEQ multiplex PCR; TCRdb lists only in-frame clones, some missing. The repertoire has around 80,000 clones, about four fifths of them found once; the top ten carry 5%. This specimen comes from a study of OX40 agonist ivuxolimab in advanced cancers. General study findings and limits: Antigen targets of the expanded peripheral T cells went undetermined.

The source material was CD4+ or CD8+ T cells sorted from blood, sampled in a trial of the OX40 agonist ivuxolimab. This clonotype was sampled from an adult with an advanced solid tumor such as melanoma, head and neck, liver or kidney cancer. The rearrangement links TRBV6-1 to TRBJ1-3; D unclear. The CDR3 sequence is CASSEGQSSGNTIYF. DNA of the CDR3: TGTGCCAGCAGTGAGGGTCAGAGCTCTGGAAACACCATATATTTT.